The clone carrying this TCR beta chain was found a few times. The data stem from a study of blood T cell repertoires in COVID-19. Study summary: Sources were T cells, B-cell-depleted T cells, or PBMCs; the material itself was cDNA or gDNA.

Under the authors' procedure: For nucleated cells, counts were estimated from reference gene primer amplification. Here immunoSEQ multiplex PCR was the method, and the copy in TCRdb shows in-frame clones only, minus some. That table is the source of V, J and clone size, and D and trimming were worked out from the DNA. The sample lists approximately 60,000 clones; more than 60% were seen once. CDR1 and CDR2 from the germline V gene are SEHNR and FQNEAQ (reference sequence). The CDR3 is 12 amino acids. The V gene lost 4 bases and the J gene lost 7 bases, with 5 bases spanning the gap. The chain is built from TRBV7-9 and TRBJ1-6; D is ambiguous. The TCR comes from a human donor in a cohort sampled during active COVID-19. The sequenced sample consisted of peripheral blood. CDR3 in DNA: TGTGCCAGCAGCTCCTTAAATTCACCCCTCCACTTT. Its protein product is CASSSLNSPLHF.